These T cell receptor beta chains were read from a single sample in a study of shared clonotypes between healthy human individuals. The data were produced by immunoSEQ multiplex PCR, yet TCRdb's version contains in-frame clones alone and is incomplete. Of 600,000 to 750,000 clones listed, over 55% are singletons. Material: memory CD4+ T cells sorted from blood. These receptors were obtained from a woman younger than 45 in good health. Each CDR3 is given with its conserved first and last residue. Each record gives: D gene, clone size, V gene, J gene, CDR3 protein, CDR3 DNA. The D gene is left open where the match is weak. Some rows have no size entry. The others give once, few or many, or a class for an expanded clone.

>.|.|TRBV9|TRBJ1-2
CASSGLYGYTF
TGTGCCAGCAGCGGTCTCTATGGCTACACCTTC
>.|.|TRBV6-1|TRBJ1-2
CASSEADQGYGYTF
TGTGCCAGCAGTGAAGCGGATCAGGGTTATGGCTACACCTTC
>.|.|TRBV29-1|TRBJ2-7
CSVSQDTYEQYF
TGCAGCGTTAGCCAGGACACCTACGAGCAGTACTTC
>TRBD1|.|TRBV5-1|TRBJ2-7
CASSQRQGGAYEQYF
TGCGCCAGCAGCCAAAGACAGGGGGGCGCCTACGAGCAGTACTTC
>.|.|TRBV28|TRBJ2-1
CASNSRPRGEQFF
TGTGCCAGCAATAGTAGACCGAGGGGGGAGCAGTTCTTC
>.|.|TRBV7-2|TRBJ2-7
CASSLSAQSPYEQYF
TGTGCCAGCAGCTTATCTGCGCAGTCTCCCTACGAGCAGTACTTC
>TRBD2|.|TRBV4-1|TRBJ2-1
CASSQDHGGGPVQFF
TGCGCCAGCAGCCAAGATCATGGGGGAGGGCCTGTGCAGTTCTTC
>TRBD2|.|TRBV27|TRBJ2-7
CASSPFSSGRGIVQYF
TGTGCCAGCAGTCCCTTTAGTAGCGGGAGGGGTATCGTGCAGTACTTC
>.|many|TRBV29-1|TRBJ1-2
CSVGGRAYTF
TGCAGCGTTGGAGGGCGGGCCTACACCTTC
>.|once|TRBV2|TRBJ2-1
CASSEAGYNEQFF
TGTGCCAGCAGTGAGGCTGGCTACAATGAGCAGTTCTTC
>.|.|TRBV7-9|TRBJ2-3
CASSPTGGRTDTQYF
TGTGCCAGCAGCCCAACTGGGGGACGGACAGATACGCAGTATTTT
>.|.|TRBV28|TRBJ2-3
CASSFSQYRWAQYF
TGTGCCAGCAGTTTCTCCCAGTATAGGTGGGCGCAGTATTTT
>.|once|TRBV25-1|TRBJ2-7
CASSESRDFVYEQYF
TGTGCCAGCAGTGAATCCCGGGACTTCGTGTACGAGCAGTACTTC
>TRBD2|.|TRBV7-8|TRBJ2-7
CASSFSGINYEQYF
TGTGCCAGCAGCTTTAGCGGGATAAACTACGAGCAGTACTTC
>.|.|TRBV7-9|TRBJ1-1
CASSLESENTEAFF
TGTGCCAGCAGCTTAGAATCGGAGAACACTGAAGCTTTCTTT
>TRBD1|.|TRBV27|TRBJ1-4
CASGAFQGQKYF
TGTGCCAGCGGAGCCTTCCAGGGACAGAAATATTTT
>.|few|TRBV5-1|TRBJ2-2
CASTPRRTNTGELFF
TGCGCCAGCACCCCGCGGCGGACGAACACCGGGGAGCTGTTTTTT
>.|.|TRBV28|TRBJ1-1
CASSFTGTTTEAFF
TGTGCCAGCAGTTTCACCGGGACTACCACTGAAGCTTTCTTT
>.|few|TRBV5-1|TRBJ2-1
CASSLDSSSYNEQFF
TGCGCCAGCAGCTTGGACTCTTCCTCCTACAATGAGCAGTTCTTC
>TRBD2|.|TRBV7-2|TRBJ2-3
CASSVAGGWADTQYF
TGTGCCAGCAGCGTAGCGGGAGGGTGGGCAGATACGCAGTATTTT
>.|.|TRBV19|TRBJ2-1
CASSWTTRNEQFF
TGTGCCAGTAGTTGGACGACCCGGAATGAGCAGTTCTTC
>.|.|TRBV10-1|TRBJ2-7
CASSESTGREQYF
TGCGCCAGCAGTGAGTCTACAGGGCGGGAGCAGTACTTC
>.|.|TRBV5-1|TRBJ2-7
CASSFGEQYF
TGTGCCAGCAGCTTTGGCGAGCAGTACTTC
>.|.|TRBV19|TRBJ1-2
CACRDTSNYGYTF
TGTGCCTGCCGGGACACCTCTAACTATGGCTACACCTTC
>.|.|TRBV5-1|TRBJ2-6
CASSARTAFSSGANVLTF
TGCGCCAGCAGCGCCAGGACAGCATTTAGCTCTGGGGCCAACGTCCTGACTTTC
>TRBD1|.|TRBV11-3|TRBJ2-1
CASSPGTGAPNEQFF
TGTGCCAGCAGCCCCGGGACAGGGGCCCCCAATGAGCAGTTCTTC
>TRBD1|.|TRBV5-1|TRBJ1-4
CATYRGKGNEKLFF
TGCGCCACCTACAGGGGCAAAGGTAATGAAAAACTGTTTTTT